This entry describes one T cell receptor (beta chain). Antigen unknown. The PCR was carried out with 60 Vbeta primers and 13 Jbeta primers. TCRdb's table, derived via immunoSEQ multiplex PCR, lists solely in-frame clones and lacks some. This repertoire shows over 200,000 clones, roughly 80% found once; its top ten account for around 4%. This sample stems from a study of cytomegalovirus exposure and HLA in healthy donors. As for the study in general: There were about 86 million unique TCRs (from HLA-typed donors) in an early data release. Researchers found that about four fifths of 398 genotyped donors fell within the Caucasian-associated ancestry cluster. General study points: 164 TCR beta chains were listed as cytomegalovirus-associated. There was a cluster of highly shared sequence variants that was likely a sequencing artifact.

This CDR3 contains 16 residues. Trimming left V 3 bases short and J 2 bases short, with 14 bases between. Germline CDR1 reads MNHNS; CDR2 reads SASEGT. The sequenced sample consisted of PBMCs. The V gene is TRBV6-1, the J gene TRBJ1-3, with D maybe TRBD1 (5 bases). This TCR came from a male donor in good health and CMV-seronegative. The CDR3 DNA follows: TGTGCCAGCAGTGATATACCCAGGGTGGCTGGAAACACCATATATTTT. It is translated as CASSDIPRVAGNTIYF.